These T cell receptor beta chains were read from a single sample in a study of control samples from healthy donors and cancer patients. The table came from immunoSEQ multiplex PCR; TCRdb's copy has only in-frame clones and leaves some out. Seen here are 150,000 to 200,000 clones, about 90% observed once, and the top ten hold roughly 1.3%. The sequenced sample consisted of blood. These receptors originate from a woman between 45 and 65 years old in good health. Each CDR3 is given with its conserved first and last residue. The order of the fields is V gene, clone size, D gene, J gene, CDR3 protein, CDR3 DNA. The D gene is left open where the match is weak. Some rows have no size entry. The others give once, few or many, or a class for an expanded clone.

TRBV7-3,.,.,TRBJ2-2,CASSFQAGGSGELFF,TGTGCCAGCAGCTTCCAGGCCGGGGGCTCCGGGGAGCTGTTTTTT
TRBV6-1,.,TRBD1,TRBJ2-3,CASSEMRGQADTQYF,TGTGCCAGCAGTGAAATGAGGGGACAGGCAGATACGCAGTATTTT
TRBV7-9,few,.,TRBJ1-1,CASSPLGGFGDEAFF,TGTGCCAGCAGCCCCCTAGGGGGTTTCGGGGATGAAGCTTTCTTT
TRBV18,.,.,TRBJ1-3,CASSPGSGNTIYF,TGTGCCAGCTCACCGGGATCTGGAAACACCATATATTTT
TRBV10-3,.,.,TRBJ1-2,CAITQGQGNYGYTF,TGTGCCATCACCCAGGGCCAAGGGAACTATGGCTACACCTTC
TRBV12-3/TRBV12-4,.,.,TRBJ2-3,CASSLADTQYF,TGTGCCAGCAGTTTAGCGGATACGCAGTATTTT
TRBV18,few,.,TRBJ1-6,CASSDRTEPLHF,TGTGCCAGCTCAGACCGGACAGAACCCCTCCACTTT
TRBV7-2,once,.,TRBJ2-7,CASSQRQFYEQYF,TGTGCCAGCAGCCAACGACAGTTCTACGAGCAGTACTTC
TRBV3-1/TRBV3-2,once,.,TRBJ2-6,CASTGRLSGANVLTF,TGTGCCAGCACCGGCAGACTCTCTGGGGCCAACGTCCTGACTTTC
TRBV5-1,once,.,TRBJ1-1,CASSLVRGTEAFF,TGCGCCAGCAGCTTGGTTCGGGGCACTGAAGCTTTCTTT
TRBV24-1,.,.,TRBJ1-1,CATSDLLVGQYPFLNTEAFF,TGTGCCACCAGTGATTTGCTAGTCGGCCAGTACCCCTTCTTGAACACTGAAGCTTTCTTT
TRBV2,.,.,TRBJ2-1,CASRRQVIDEQFF,TGTGCCAGCAGGAGACAGGTTATCGATGAGCAGTTCTTC
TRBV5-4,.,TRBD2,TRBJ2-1,CASSLGAGGGEQFF,TGTGCCAGCAGCTTGGGAGCGGGGGGGGGCGAGCAGTTCTTC
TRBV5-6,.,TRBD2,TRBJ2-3,CASSALIAGGTKDTQYF,TGTGCCAGCAGCGCCCTGATAGCGGGGGGGACTAAAGATACGCAGTATTTT
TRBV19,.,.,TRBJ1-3,CASSTTWLDAIYF,TGTGCCAGTAGTACAACTTGGCTGGATGCCATATATTTT
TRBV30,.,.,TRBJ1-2,CAWSLGGYTF,TGTGCCTGGAGTTTAGGCGGCTACACCTTC
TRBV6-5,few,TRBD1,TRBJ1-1,CASSPDRGTEAFF,TGTGCCAGCAGTCCCGACAGGGGTACTGAAGCTTTCTTT
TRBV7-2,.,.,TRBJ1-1,CASSTDRNTEAFF,TGTGCCAGCAGCACGGACCGGAACACTGAAGCTTTCTTT
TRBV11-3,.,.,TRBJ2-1,CASSLQGHYNEQFF,TGTGCCAGCAGCCTACAGGGTCACTACAATGAGCAGTTCTTC
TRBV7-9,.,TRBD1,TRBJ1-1,CASSLGTGGAFF,TGTGCCAGCAGCTTGGGGACAGGGGGAGCTTTCTTT
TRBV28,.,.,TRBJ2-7,CASSQGGLEQYF,TGTGCCAGCAGTCAGGGGGGGCTCGAGCAGTACTTC
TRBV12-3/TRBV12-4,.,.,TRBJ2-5,CASRGLGVETQYF,TGTGCCAGCCGCGGACTCGGTGTAGAGACCCAGTACTTC
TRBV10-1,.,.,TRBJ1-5,CARGTGPGLHQPQHF,TGCGCCAGGGGAACCGGCCCAGGGCTCCATCAGCCCCAGCATTTT
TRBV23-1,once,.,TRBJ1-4,CASSQRDATNEKLFF,TGCGCCAGCAGTCAAAGGGATGCAACTAATGAAAAACTGTTTTTT